Shown below are 18 T cell receptor beta chains from a single sample sequenced in a study of T cells in women clearing cervical HPV infection. Profiled with immunoSEQ multiplex PCR; TCRdb holds only in-frame clones, not every one. This sample's table has tens of thousands of clones. The sequenced material came from blood buffy coat. These receptors were collected from a woman between 18 and 69 years old with a cervical HPV16 infection that either progressed to CIN3+ or cleared (not recorded which).

Remarks on this clone: The read finishes 3 residues shy of the CDR3 end, and the germline J gene is used to complete it. V usage is TRBV28 and J usage is TRBJ1-5, with TRBD1 matching over 7 bases. V lost 7 bases and J lost 4; bases outside the gene matches: 7. CDR3 size: 14 residues. Germline V gene data show CDR1 as MDHEN and CDR2 as SYDVKM. The sequenced CDR3 bases are TGTGCCAGCACCCCGGGACAGCGTAATCAGCCC. Encoded protein: CASTPGQRNQP. The full CDR3 reads CASTPGQRNQPQHF.

Points on this clone: The read finishes 3 residues shy of the CDR3 end, and the germline J gene is used to complete it. This chain uses TRBV4-1 with TRBJ2-7; 7 positions agree with TRBD1. The CDR3 totals 13 residues. Per germline, CDR1 MGHRA and CDR2 YSYEKL. With 2 bases clipped from V and 6 bases from J, the junction kept 4 bases outside the gene matches. The CDR3 sequence is CASSQRTGTEQYF. Partial CDR3 DNA: TGCGCCAGCAGCCAAAGGACAGGAACCGAG.

Comments on this clone: From the germline J gene comes the end of the CDR3, since the read stops 3 residues before it. This chain connects TRBV28 to TRBJ2-1; D possibly corresponds to TRBD1 (6 bases). The CDR3 is 13 residues long. From germline, CDR1 is MDHEN and CDR2 SYDVKM. Trimming shortened V by 1 base and J by 6 bases, and 7 bases separated the two germline ends. CDR3 in amino acids: CASSLLGGNEQFF. The sequenced CDR3 bases are TGTGCCAGCAGTTTATTAGGGGGCAATGAG.

As regards this clone: The CDR3 goes on 3 residues after the read ends, and that part is filled in from the germline J gene. The rearrangement joins TRBV5-4 to TRBJ2-2, with 8 bases aligning to TRBD2. Trimming at V came to 3 bases and at J to 6 bases, leaving 4 bases not matched to a gene. The CDR3 length is 14 residues. Germline loops: CDR1 SGHNT, CDR2 YYREEE (reference sequence). CDR3 loop: CASSSGLVSGELFF. Partial CDR3 DNA: TGTGCCAGCAGCTCGGGACTAGTCTCCGGGGAG.

Incomplete CDR3 DNA: TGTGCCATCCTAACGGGACACCTTCCCCACGAC. Translation gives CAILTGHLPHD. The CDR3 reads in full as CAILTGHLPHDYTF. V usage is TRBV19 and J usage is TRBJ1-2; possible D gene TRBD1, 6 bases. The read gets to within 3 residues of the CDR3 end, and the germline J gene fills in the rest. The CDR3 has 14 residues. The germline V gene has CDR1 LNHDA and CDR2 SQIVND (reference sequence). The complete variable domain, with remaining parts taken from reference TRBV19 and TRBJ1-2, reads DGGITQSPKYLFRKEGQNVTLSCEQNLNHDAMYWYRQDPGQGLRLIYYSQIVNDFQKGDIAEGYSVSREKKESFPLTVTSAQKNPTAFYLCAILTGHLPHDYTFGSGTRLTVV.

Of note for this clone: The read is 3 residues too short to cover the CDR3 end, so that end is filled in from the germline J gene. The V and J genes are TRBV30 and TRBJ2-2, with D possibly TRBD1 on 5 matching bases. Germline V lookup: CDR1 GTSNPN, CDR2 SVGIG (reference sequence). The CDR3 loop spans 13 amino acids. The CDR3 region is CAWSRDRDEKLFF. CDR3 bases read: TGTGCCTGGAGTCGCGACAGAGATGAAAAG.

Remarks on this clone: The read falls 3 residues short of the CDR3 end, and the missing part is taken from the germline J gene. V gene TRBV20-1 combines with J gene TRBJ2-7; 12 bases are a match to TRBD1. The CDR3 consists of 14 residues. Germline assignment: CDR1 DFQATT and CDR2 SNEGSKA (reference sequence). Trimming cost V 5 bases and J 5 bases; bases outside gene matches: 7. The DNA read from the CDR3 is TGCAGTGCTGGCACCGGGACAGGGGGCAACGAG. Translating gives CSAGTGTGGNE. The whole CDR3 sequence reads CSAGTGTGGNEQYF.

As to this clone: The missing CDR3 end, 3 residues past where the read stops, is filled in from the germline J gene. This rearrangement joins TRBV19 to TRBJ1-4, with D possibly being TRBD1 (6 bases). Germline V gene data show CDR1 as LNHDA and CDR2 as SQIVND (reference sequence). The CDR3 spans 13 residues. The sequenced CDR3 bases are TGTGCCAGTAGTATCAGGGGCAATTCACCA. This codes for CASSIRGNSP. From start to end, the CDR3 is CASSIRGNSPLFF. The full variable domain, its missing parts supplied by reference TRBV19 and TRBJ1-4, is DGGITQSPKYLFRKEGQNVTLSCEQNLNHDAMYWYRQDPGQGLRLIYYSQIVNDFQKGDIAEGYSVSREKKESFPLTVTSAQKNPTAFYLCASSIRGNSPLFFGSGTQLSVL.

Remarks on this clone: With the read ending 3 residues before the CDR3 end, the germline J gene is used to fill in that end. This chain connects TRBV29-1 to TRBJ1-3; 7 nucleotides line up with TRBD1. J lost 4 bases, V lost 3 bases, and 6 bases had no gene match. Germline loops: CDR1 SQVTM, CDR2 ANQGSEA. The CDR3 is 14 amino acids. CDR3 bases read: TGCAGCGTTGAGGCCAGGGGGACAGGAAACACC. This encodes CSVEARGTGNT. The CDR3 as a whole reads CSVEARGTGNTIYF.

Partial CDR3 DNA: TGTGCCTGGAGTGTACGGGTCGGAGAGACG. Encoded protein: CAWSVRVGET. The full CDR3 sequence reads CAWSVRVGETQYF. The chain couples TRBV30 to TRBJ2-3; D unclear. Read sequence stops 3 residues before the CDR3 end, and the germline J gene provides the missing end. CDR1 is GTSNPN and CDR2 is SVGIG in the germline V gene (reference sequence). The CDR3 totals 13 residues.

Notes on this clone: Read coverage stops 3 residues before the CDR3 terminus; the germline J gene supplies the remainder. This sequence joins TRBV5-1 and TRBJ2-7; maybe TRBD2 (6 bases). Germline CDR1 SGHRS, CDR2 YFSETQ. V lost 2 bases, J lost 3 bases, and 15 bases lay in between. This CDR3 has 15 amino acids. CDR3 residues: CASSFVGTLNYEQYF. CDR3 DNA, as far as it was read: TGCGCCAGCAGCTTTGTAGGGACTTTAAACTACGAG.

Comments on this clone: The CDR3 end is not reached by the read, which stops 3 residues before it; the germline J gene fills it in. V gene TRBV7-8 combines with J gene TRBJ2-7, with a possible D match to TRBD2 (5 bases). There are 15 residues in the CDR3. Germline lookup yields CDR1 SGHVS and CDR2 FQNEAQ. V was trimmed by 3 bases and J by 0 bases, leaving 12 bases between them. The CDR3 is CASSLGGQTSYEQYF. The covered CDR3 bases are TGTGCCAGCAGCTTGGGCGGGCAGACCTCCTACGAG.

As to this clone: Read sequence stops 3 residues before the CDR3 end, and the germline J gene provides the missing end. The J gene is TRBJ2-1, the V gene TRBV2, with 14 bases fitting TRBD2. With V trimmed by 7 bases and J by 9 bases, 11 bases remained unmatched. CDR3 length: 16 amino acids. Looked up from germline, CDR1 is SNHLY and CDR2 is FYNNEI. CDR3 amino acids: CASIQGGLAGDSEQFF. The CDR3 DNA, read in part, is TGTGCCAGCATTCAAGGGGGACTAGCGGGAGACAGTGAG. The complete variable domain, with remaining parts taken from reference TRBV2 and TRBJ2-1, reads EPEVTQTPSHQVTQMGQEVILRCVPISNHLYFYWYRQILGQKVEFLVSFYNNEISEKSEIFDDQFSVERPDGSNFTLKIRSTKLEDSAMYFCASIQGGLAGDSEQFFGPGTRLTVL.

With regard to this clone: The read stops 3 residues short of the end of the CDR3; the missing end is completed from the germline J gene. V and J are TRBV19 and TRBJ2-3, with TRBD1 matching 8 bases. The germline gives CDR1 LNHDA, CDR2 SQIVND (reference sequence). The CDR3 length is 14 residues. This CDR3 is CATTGTGHNQPQYF. CDR3 DNA (partial): TGTGCCACTACCGGGACAGGACACAATCAGCCG.

Details on this clone: The DNA ends 3 residues before the CDR3 does, and the rest of the CDR3 is filled in from the germline J gene. The genes are TRBV20-1 and TRBJ2-2, with 7 nucleotides matching TRBD1. Germline loops: CDR1 DFQATT, CDR2 SNEGSKA (reference sequence). With V trimmed by 6 bases and J by 5 bases, 3 bases remained unmatched. This CDR3 contains 12 residues. The part of the CDR3 DNA that was read is TGCAGTGCAGCCAGGGGGACCGGGGAG. Translation gives CSAARGTGE. The complete CDR3 protein is CSAARGTGELFF.

As regards this clone: The missing CDR3 end, 3 residues past where the read stops, is filled in from the germline J gene. The chain employs TRBV18 and TRBJ2-5; 7 bases fit TRBD1. The CDR3 extends over 14 amino acids. The V gene's germline CDR1 is KGHSH and CDR2 LQKENI. V lost 3 bases, J lost 1 base, and 2 bases stayed unmatched. Incomplete CDR3 DNA: TGTGCCAGCTCACCGGGGACAGTCCAAGAGACC. Protein product: CASSPGTVQET. The whole CDR3 sequence is CASSPGTVQETQYF.

Regarding this clone: The CDR3 extends 3 residues past the end of the read, so its final part is completed from the germline J gene. V is TRBV2 and J is TRBJ2-2, with D possibly being TRBD1 (5 bases). The germline V gene encodes CDR1 SNHLY and CDR2 FYNNEI. V shed 6 bases and J shed 2 bases, with 10 bases lying between them. The CDR3 covers 14 residues. CDR3 DNA, as far as it was read: TGTGCCAGCAGGACAGAAATCAACACCGGGGAG. As protein: CASRTEINTGE. The full CDR3 reads CASRTEINTGELFF.

Comments on this clone: The CDR3 goes on 3 residues after the read ends, and that part is filled in from the germline J gene. The chain employs TRBV5-1 and TRBJ2-5, with 8 bases that match TRBD2. The germline V gene encodes CDR1 SGHRS and CDR2 YFSETQ. V lost 0 bases, J lost 4 bases, and 5 bases stayed unmatched. CDR3 length equals 15 residues. CDR3 bases read: TGCGCCAGCAGCTTGGCTGCGGGAGGTGGAGAGACC. Translating it yields CASSLAAGGGET. Given in full, the CDR3 is CASSLAAGGGETQYF.